This TCR beta chain was found in a study of shared clonotypes between healthy human individuals (TCRdb year 2020). Regarding the research as a whole: The cohort comprised a couple of women and a few men aged 18 to 49 years. The study deeply sequenced blood TCR repertoires of several healthy adults to estimate repertoire size and the extent of clonotype sharing between individuals. For each donor, three plates each were used for CD4 naive and CD4 memory, two plates were used for CD8 naive, and one plate was used for CD8 memory. To increase sequencing depth and limit assay-specific biases, TCR repertoire library preparation and sequencing were carried out by different laboratories using diverse techniques. Leukapheresis yielded between about 0.85 and 9 billion PBMCs per donor. Broad study findings and their caveats: Based on pairwise subsampling, the degree of clonotype sharing among donors was expected to be affected by sequencing depth. Compared with non-shared clonotypes, the clonotypes found in all four sorted-subset donors had higher generation probabilities. Rarefaction of sorted-subset datasets indicated incomplete sequencing despite the large sequencing depth. The genetic and exposure-history diversity represented was limited by the small number of donors. Sampling was restricted to blood, and TCR repertoires in tissues likely differ from the TCR repertoires found in blood. Naive subsets generally had larger estimated clonotype richness than memory subsets did. Sharing across several donors was observed for around 5% of naive CD4, over 3% of naive CD8, about 2.5% of memory CD4, and roughly 0.4% of memory CD8 clonotypes.

TCR CDR3 regions were amplified from genomic DNA by multiplex PCR using the deep immunoSEQ assay. Genomic DNA extracted from each cell subset was distributed evenly over all wells of several immunoSEQ 96-well plates, and each plate served as one replicate. For sorted subsets, around 200 ng genomic DNA, equal to tens of thousands of T cell genomes, was loaded into each replicate PCR. Purified libraries were measured with a Qubit 3.0 fluorometer, size-checked on a Bioanalyzer 2100, and measured again with the KAPA Library Quantification kit. Every immunoSEQ 96-well plate was sequenced on a separate single-read 150-cycle Illumina NextSeq 550 flow cell. The study's own analysis went as follows. Because the immunoSEQ output included only junctional sequences and no quality scores, the filtering could not be the same as the filtering used for full-length reads. Sequences were annotated with PyIR, a Python wrapper for IgBLAST v1.9, using IMGT germline references to assign V/J genes and CDR3. Any read was removed if the V/J assignment was weak (E-value above 1e-6), the CDR3 was missing, or the read contained stop codons, out-of-frame junctions, or ambiguous translated residues. A V3J clonotype was defined by an identical inferred V gene, J gene, and CDR3 amino acid sequence. The percentage overlap between two repertoires was calculated by dividing the number of shared unique clonotypes by the size of the smaller repertoire. Repertoire richness was assessed with RTK rarefaction, the Chao1 estimator, and Recon v2.1 estimates of unobserved clonotypes. For all TCRbeta clonotypes obtained by the gDNA method from several donors, generation probabilities were computed with OLGA. Drawn from immuneACCESS, this table holds only the in-frame rearrangements with V and J called that TCRdb kept. Clones are partly lost; checked studies trace under half to an unresolved V gene and leave the rest unexplained. V and J calls and clone size are as listed in that table; D and trimming were resolved from the DNA. This sample is represented by over 2 million clones; 85% to 95% of them were singletons. 0.85% to 1.3% of the sample lies in the top ten.

CDR1 and CDR2 (SGHVS, FNYEAQ) derive from the germline V gene. Relative to germline, V is 3 bases shorter and J is 5 bases shorter, with 14 bases between their ends. The CDR3 spans 14 residues, from the cysteine through the phenylalanine. Of all the DNA, just the CDR3 is kept, 42 bases in frame from base 1. About this clone: Its antigen specificity is not known. Qualities for individual bases were not recorded, and no much larger clone is one base off.

CD8 naive samples were obtained by positive selection for CCR7 among CD45RO-negative cells, yielding a CD45RA+CCR7+ population from which TemRA cells were excluded. The donors were healthy, HIV-negative adults with no recently reported acute infections or vaccinations. Only Caucasian adults living in Nashville, Tennessee, USA were represented among the donors. After blood collection by leukapheresis, PBMCs were isolated using Ficoll-Histopaque density gradient centrifugation and then cryopreserved in the vapor phase of liquid nitrogen. Purity and quantity of every magnetically sorted T cell population were checked by analytical flow cytometry. Genomic DNA was isolated from every sorted fraction and measured by UV absorbance on a Nanodrop 2000c.

The rearrangement combines TRBV7-6 with TRBJ2-7; no confident D gene assignment can be made. This receptor was identified in a man aged 18 to 30 in good health. Material for sequencing was naive CD8+ T cells sorted from blood. Explained via the paper, the cell subset or site label denotes: CD45RA+CCR7+. The CDR3 corresponds to CASSLGGYLDEQYF. The nucleotide sequence is TGTGCCAGCAGCTTGGGTGGGTATCTCGACGAGCAGTACTTC.